The present T cell receptor (beta chain) was sequenced within a study of blood T cells in healthy people across ages (dated by TCRdb to the mid-2010s). For context, the study as a whole: In model experiments, template switching captured about one uniquely barcoded TCR beta cDNA molecule for every two T cells. To track age-related changes in TCR beta repertoire diversity, the study relied on deep sequencing normalized with unique cDNA molecular identifiers. The study analyzed two additional independent replicas of 1 million unique cDNA reads from the same blood draw for two donors, one aged 18 to 30 and one aged 80 or older. To avoid experimental bias, donors of different ages were distributed randomly across sequencing lanes. Four age groups were formed from the donors: young (average approximately 15 years), middle-aged (around 39), aged (62) and long-lived (around 80). What the study reported, not specific to this receptor: As age increased, observed TCR beta diversity per million T cells dropped in a roughly linear way, and a significant reduction was already evident by age 40. Estimates of total diversity based on one million sequenced T cells were regarded as lower bounds and as underestimates. Since profiling was done on bulk unsorted PBMCs, naive and antigen-experienced compartments could not be conclusively compared. The CMV infection status of donors was not known, potentially confounding age-related changes in expanded clonotypes. Compared with the aged group, the long-lived group had more naive CD4+ T cells, fewer expanded clones and increased TCR diversity, suggesting age selection. The percentage of naive T cells measured by flow cytometry correlated strongly with observed TCR beta diversity.

Libraries were built with 5' RACE. Sequencing was performed on an Illumina HiSeq 2500. A second PCR of about 6 to 11 cycles was run with a J-beta primer mix and a sample-barcoded 5' primer. Each TCR beta cDNA molecule received a unique molecular identifier from a template-switch 5' adaptor carrying 12 random nucleotides. At least 3 million CDR3-containing paired-end reads were obtained from each sample. First-strand cDNA was synthesized from all RNA with the Mint cDNA synthesis kit, primed by a TRBC-specific oligonucleotide. After uracil-DNA glycosylase treatment, a first 18-cycle PCR used universal primers M1SS and BC2_uni_R on all cDNA. The paper's data handling went like this. For normalization, 1 million high-quality reads, each with a distinct molecular identifier, were randomly selected from each sample. Reads sharing molecular identifiers were discarded rather than binned into consensus sequences. CDR3 identification, clonotype clustering and error correction used MiTCR with a Q25 quality threshold and the strictest error-elimination algorithm. A nonparametric unseen species model using Euler transformation provided a lower-bound estimate of total TCR beta diversity. The raw public reads went through TCRdb reprocessing: fastp at Q25, MiXCR clone calling, in-frame beta chains kept. Each entry is one CDR3 protein sequence, shown with its most common DNA and genes. The authors' filters were not applied to this entry. The table for this sample lists hundreds of thousands of distinct CDR3 sequences; 58% of them were counted only once. Of the sample, about two fifths is held by the ten largest clones.

The table lists this clonotype with a few counts. The clone's antigen remains unknown. Per-base qualities were not stored, and no clone one base away is much larger. The 39 donors, aged about 6 to 100 years, were systemically healthy Caucasian individuals from Russia. Each donor gave around 9.5 milliliters of peripheral blood, collected into EDTA-treated Vacutainer tubes. PBMCs were isolated by Ficoll-Paque density-gradient centrifugation, with at least 7 million obtained per sample. Total RNA, at least 6 micrograms per sample, was extracted from PBMCs with Trizol reagent. For every donor, flow cytometry on a PBMC aliquot measured the percentage of naive CD45RAhigh/CD27high T cells. There are 13 amino acids in the CDR3, from cysteine to phenylalanine inclusive. Only the CDR3 part of the read is kept: 39 bases, read in frame from the first base. Sequences MNHNS (CDR1) and SASEGT (CDR2) are obtained from the germline V gene. Deletion took 10 bases off V and 2 bases off J, with a span of 14 bases between the germline ends.

The rearrangement joined TRBV6-1 to TRBJ1-2, with the D gene uncertain. What was sequenced was blood. The sequence was obtained from a man aged 55 to 69 in good health. CDR3 reads: CATTPTGNYGYTF. The DNA sequence reads TGTGCCACCACACCGACCGGAAACTATGGCTACACCTTC.